The 4 T cell receptor beta chains listed next were all sequenced from one sample in a study of shared clonotypes between healthy human individuals. TCRdb's table, derived via immunoSEQ multiplex PCR, lists solely in-frame clones and lacks some. Altogether roughly 1,100,000 clones are present, about 76% being singletons, with the ten largest covering approximately 1.5%. The specimen was memory CD4+ T cells sorted from blood. Stated subset: CD45RA-negative fraction. The source of these receptors is a man younger than 35 in good health.

The V and J genes are TRBV5-3 and TRBJ2-5; the D gene is possibly TRBD1 (6 bases). TRBV5-3 is designated an ORF whose function remains uncertain. This CDR3 comprises 14 residues. V was cut by 0 bases and J by 5 bases, with 11 bases left in between. The CDR3 nucleotides are TGTGCCAGAAGCTTGGCGGACAGACGGGAGACCCAGTACTTC. It codes for CARSLADRRETQYF.

This chain uses TRBV21-1 with TRBJ1-1; the listed D gene, TRBD1, was not tested against the DNA. TRBV21-1 is designated a pseudogene. The CDR3 runs to 17 residues. CDR3 coding DNA: TGTGCCAGCAGCAAAGGGGCCAGGTGGCTTGTGGACACTGAAGCTTTCTTT. It codes for CASSKGARWLVDTEAFF.

About this clone: A much larger clone lies a single base off, so this may be a read error. This chain connects TRBV30 to TRBJ1-1; unclear D gene. This CDR3 has 11 residues. CDR1 and CDR2 from the germline V gene are GTSNPN and SVGIG (reference sequence). V lost 8 bases, J lost 1 base, and 8 bases lay in between. CDR3 in amino acids: CATGQNTEAFF. Here the CDR3 DNA reads TGTGCCACCGGGCAGAACACTGAAGCTTTCTTT.

A few counts support this clone. Other DNA sequences of this sample code for an identical CDR3. The J gene is TRBJ2-2, the V gene TRBV29-1; D is ambiguous. V lost 3 bases to trimming and J lost 1 base, with 6 bases between them. The CDR3 sequence is 13 residues long. Germline V gives CDR1 SQVTM, CDR2 ANQGSEA. The CDR3 is CSVDGRNTGELFF. CDR3 bases: TGCAGCGTTGATGGCAGGAACACCGGGGAGCTGTTTTTT.